This T cell receptor (beta chain) derives from a study of OX40 agonist ivuxolimab in advanced cancers. Study details: Each patient was given ivuxolimab into a vein every 2 weeks, at 0.01 to 10 mg/kg. Partial responses, seen in three patients, involved one hepatocellular carcinoma and two cutaneous melanomas. Those treated in dose escalation had hepatocellular carcinoma, melanoma, renal cell cancer or head and neck cancer.

With respect to this clone: Antigen unknown.

TCRdb's copy holds only in-frame clones and misses some; the assay was immunoSEQ multiplex PCR. The sample carries around 38,000 clones, 75% to 90% recorded once. Study-level results: CD4+ and CD8+ blood T cells expanded clonally by week 6 at 0.1 to 3.0 mg/kg.

CDR1 and CDR2 (germline): SGHVS, FQNEAQ. V lost 8 bases, J lost 7 bases, and 15 bases stayed unmatched. The length of the CDR3 is 17 residues. The source is an adult with an advanced solid tumor such as melanoma, head and neck, liver or kidney cancer. The chain combines TRBV7-8 with TRBJ2-5, with 14 bases that match TRBD2. The source was CD4+ or CD8+ T cells sorted from blood, collected in a trial of the OX40 agonist ivuxolimab. This chain's CDR3 is CASPPLGLAGGRVTQYF. CDR3 coding DNA: TGTGCCAGCCCTCCCCTCGGACTAGCGGGAGGAAGGGTGACCCAGTACTTC.